The clone carrying this T cell receptor beta chain is a singleton in its sample. This specimen belongs to a study of siplizumab effects on memory and regulatory T cells. Method: immunoSEQ multiplex PCR; TCRdb's copy keeps in-frame clones and lacks some. The repertoire holds about 82,000 clones, with approximately 86% as singletons. In germline, CDR1 is ENHRY, CDR2 SYGVKD. The CDR3 has 14 residues. Deletions cut 10 bases from V and 1 base from J, with 17 bases between. Sequencing was carried out using Tregs sorted from blood. The receptor was isolated from a human donor in good health. The chain couples TRBV10-3 to TRBJ2-7; TRBD1 or TRBD2 may be the D gene (6 bases each). CDR3: CATRGRQASYEQYF. The CDR3 bases are TGTGCCACTCGGGGGCGGCAGGCTTCCTACGAGCAGTACTTC.